The 32 T cell receptor beta chains listed next were all sequenced from one sample in a study of blood T cell repertoires in COVID-19 (dated by TCRdb to the early 2020s). Library preparation was by the immunoSEQ multiplex PCR assay. This immuneACCESS table, as held by TCRdb, lists in-frame sequences with V and J called but not all clones. Of the missing ones, under half trace to an unresolved V gene in checked studies; the others have no known cause. In all, the sample holds around 230,000 clones, and around 80% of those were seen once. Clones ranked in the top ten supply 15% of the sample. Sequenced input: PBMCs or T cells enriched from blood (not recorded which). These receptors all come from a man aged 40-50 years who had recovered from COVID-19.

The chain has TRBV7-2 and TRBJ1-5, with D possibly TRBD1 on 5 matching bases. From germline, CDR1 is SGHTA and CDR2 FQGNSA. V was trimmed by 5 bases and J by 5 bases, leaving 28 bases between them. CDR3 length: 19 residues. CDR3 sequence (DNA): TGTGCCAGCAGCGCAGACGACGGTTCCCGGTCGAAAGGGGATCAGCCCCAGCATTTT. Its protein product is CASSADDGSRSKGDQPQHF. Drawing the rest from reference TRBV7-2 and TRBJ1-5, the complete variable domain is GAGVSQSPSNKVTEKGKDVELRCDPISGHTALYWYRQSLGQGLEFLIYFQGNSAPDKSGLPSDRFSAERTGGSVSTLTIQRTQQEDSAVYLCASSADDGSRSKGDQPQHFGDGTRLSIL.

The CDR3 sequence: CASMNGDTIYEQYF. The CDR3 nucleotides read TGTGCCAGCATGAACGGGGACACGATCTACGAGCAGTACTTC. The chain is built from TRBV2 and TRBJ2-7, with D possibly TRBD1 on 6 matching bases. The ends were cut back, 7 bases at V and 3 bases at J, with 16 bases in the middle. The CDR3 sequence is 14 residues long. Germline-derived CDR1 and CDR2 are SNHLY and FYNNEI.

The chain joins TRBV7-3 to TRBJ2-2; tentative D call: TRBD2 (6 bases). The V gene lost 0 bases and the J gene lost 6 bases, with 11 bases spanning the gap. In germline, CDR1 is SGHTA, CDR2 FQGTGA. This CDR3 is 15 amino acids long. The CDR3 protein is CASSLTGGLSGELFF. The CDR3 nucleotides are TGTGCCAGCAGCTTAACAGGAGGGTTGTCCGGGGAGCTGTTTTTT.

The genes are TRBV30 and TRBJ1-2, with D hard to call. The CDR3 has 12 residues. Trimming took off 5 bases at V and 5 bases at J, with 12 bases between the two ends. Per the germline V gene, CDR1 is GTSNPN and CDR2 is SVGIG (reference sequence). The CDR3 DNA reads TGTGCCTGGTCGAGGCGACGTTATGGCTACACCTTC. Amino acid sequence: CAWSRRRYGYTF.

The rearrangement links TRBV7-9 to TRBJ1-4, with a tentative D call TRBD1 (5 bases). V shed 5 bases and J shed 0 bases, with 13 bases lying between them. The CDR3 loop spans 16 amino acids. Looked up from germline, CDR1 is SEHNR and CDR2 is FQNEAQ (reference sequence). CDR3 in DNA: TGTGCCAGCAGCGCCGATAGGGGCGCAACTAATGAAAAACTGTTTTTT. This translates into CASSADRGATNEKLFF.

This clone was counted once. The rearrangement uses TRBV24-1 and TRBJ2-1; D gene ambiguous. V was clipped by 3 bases and J by 5 bases, with 13 bases between them. Germline assignment: CDR1 KGHDR and CDR2 SFDVKD. The CDR3 loop spans 15 amino acids. CDR3 amino acids: CATSDPRPVNNEQFF. CDR3 in DNA: TGTGCCACCAGTGATCCGCGGCCTGTTAACAATGAGCAGTTCTTC.

The rearrangement joins TRBV28 to TRBJ2-7, with D maybe TRBD1 (6 bases). This CDR3 is built from 12 residues. Per the germline V gene, CDR1 is MDHEN and CDR2 is SYDVKM. With 8 bases removed from V and 5 bases from J, the gap between germline ends came to 13 bases. This CDR3 reads CASGAGENEQYF. The CDR3 DNA reads as TGTGCCAGCGGAGCAGGGGAAAACGAGCAGTACTTC.

The chain joins TRBV29-1 to TRBJ2-7; 14 bases match TRBD2. CDR1 and CDR2 (germline): SQVTM, ANQGSEA. Trimming cost V 7 bases and J 0 bases; bases outside gene matches: 5. The CDR3 totals 15 residues. CDR3 DNA sequence: TGCAGCGCCCTAGGACTAGCGGGGGGCTCCTACGAGCAGTACTTC. The encoded protein is CSALGLAGGSYEQYF.

The gene calls are TRBV7-9 and TRBJ1-1, with 7 positions matching TRBD1. CDR1 is SEHNR, CDR2 FQNEAQ, per germline (reference sequence). The CDR3 covers 15 residues. V shed 4 bases, J shed 1 base, and the junction held 6 bases outside the gene matches. The CDR3, as DNA: TGTGCCAGCAGCTACAAAGGGGGCCGGAACACTGAAGCTTTCTTT. Protein: CASSYKGGRNTEAFF. Full variable domain (rest looked up from reference TRBV7-9 and TRBJ1-1): DTGVSQNPRHKITKRGQNVTFRCDPISEHNRLYWYRQTLGQGPEFLTYFQNEAQLEKSRLLSDRFSAERPKGSFSTLEIQRTEQGDSAMYLCASSYKGGRNTEAFFGQGTRLTVV.

This rearrangement joins TRBV7-2 to TRBJ1-2; 10 nucleotides line up with TRBD1. The germline V gene encodes CDR1 SGHTA and CDR2 FQGNSA. CDR3 size: 15 residues. V was clipped by 5 bases and J by 7 bases; unmatched bases: 10. The CDR3 DNA reads TGTGCCAGCAGCCCGAGACAGGGGGCATTAGGTGGCTACACCTTC. Translating gives CASSPRQGALGGYTF.

The chain recombines TRBV6-5 with TRBJ1-2; TRBD1 matches at 12 bases. CDR3 length equals 14 residues. V shed 5 bases and J 7 bases; nucleotides not matched to a gene: 5. Germline values: CDR1 MNHEY, CDR2 SVGAGI. The CDR3 loop is CASSPGTGGVGYTF. DNA of the CDR3: TGTGCCAGCAGTCCAGGGACAGGGGGCGTTGGCTACACCTTC.

The V call is TRBV5-1, the J call TRBJ1-6, with 8 nucleotides matching TRBD1. The CDR3 contains 18 residues. V trimming: 2 bases; J trimming: 0 bases; junction bases outside the gene matches: 7. CDR1 SGHRS and CDR2 YFSETQ come from the germline V gene. The CDR3 loop is CASSLTFDRGSYNSPLHF. The CDR3 DNA is TGCGCCAGCAGCTTAACCTTTGACAGGGGCTCCTATAATTCACCCCTCCACTTT.

The chain has TRBV10-3 and TRBJ2-5; 10 nucleotides line up with TRBD2. V lost 4 bases and J lost 2; bases outside the gene matches: 7. Germline V gives CDR1 ENHRY, CDR2 SYGVKD. The CDR3 runs to 16 residues. CDR3 region: CAISASSGGSQETQYF. The CDR3 bases are TGTGCCATCAGTGCTAGTAGCGGGGGGTCACAAGAGACCCAGTACTTC.

Concerning this clone: One end of the junction fails to match germline, which may point to a read error. CDR3 DNA: TGTGCCAGCAGCATCTCCGGGTCCTCCTACGATGAGCAGTTCTTC. This gives the protein CASSISGSSYDEQFF. The chain joins TRBV7-8 to TRBJ2-1; D remains unclear. CDR3 size: 15 residues. Germline V gene data show CDR1 as SGHVS and CDR2 as FQNEAQ.

Here the CDR3 DNA reads TGTGCCAGCCGACAGACGAACACTGAAGCTTTCTTT. It is translated as CASRQTNTEAFF. The V call is TRBV19, the J call TRBJ1-1, with D possibly matching TRBD1 (5 bases). Trimming left V 9 bases short and J 1 base short, with 9 bases between. Germline V gene sequence: CDR1 LNHDA, CDR2 SQIVND (reference sequence). The CDR3 extends over 12 amino acids. Full variable domain (missing parts from reference TRBV19 and TRBJ1-1): DGGITQSPKYLFRKEGQNVTLSCEQNLNHDAMYWYRQDPGQGLRLIYYSQIVNDFQKGDIAEGYSVSREKKESFPLTVTSAQKNPTAFYLCASRQTNTEAFFGQGTRLTVV.

This clone was observed a single time. The chain carries TRBV27 and TRBJ2-7; weak D call: TRBD2 (6 bases). The length of the CDR3 is 13 residues. The ends were cut back, 5 bases at V and 4 bases at J, with 12 bases in the middle. Germline lookup yields CDR1 MNHEY and CDR2 SMNVEV (reference sequence). The chain's CDR3 is CASSRRVFYEQYF. CDR3 DNA: TGTGCCAGCAGTCGGAGGGTGTTTTACGAGCAGTACTTC.

The genes are TRBV4-1 and TRBJ2-4, with 7 nucleotides matching TRBD2. The CDR3 contains 17 residues. Unmatched junction bases numbered 9, after V lost 1 base and J lost 3 bases. The germline V gene has CDR1 MGHRA and CDR2 YSYEKL. Here the CDR3 DNA reads TGCGCCAGCAGCCAAGGGTTGGCGGGAGATGGCAAAAACATTCAGTACTTC. It yields the protein CASSQGLAGDGKNIQYF.

The CDR3 loop is CASSPFTSGEYEQYF. The CDR3 coding sequence is TGTGCCAGCAGCCCCTTTACTAGCGGGGAGTACGAGCAGTACTTC. V and J are TRBV7-2 and TRBJ2-7; TRBD2 agrees at 10 bases. The junction had 8 bases not matched to a gene; V was cut back by 5 bases and J by 4 bases. The germline V gene has CDR1 SGHTA and CDR2 FQGNSA. The CDR3 is made up of 15 amino acids. Full variable domain (outside the CDR3, taken from reference TRBV7-2 and TRBJ2-7): GAGVSQSPSNKVTEKGKDVELRCDPISGHTALYWYRQSLGQGLEFLIYFQGNSAPDKSGLPSDRFSAERTGGSVSTLTIQRTQQEDSAVYLCASSPFTSGEYEQYFGPGTRLTVT.

The gene calls are TRBV3-1 (or the pseudogene TRBV3-2) and TRBJ1-2; D gene unclear. The CDR3 sequence is 16 residues long. Looked up from germline, CDR1 is LGHDT and CDR2 is YNNKEL (reference sequence). Trimming pared 0 bases from V and 4 bases from J, leaving 15 bases between. The CDR3 coding sequence is TGTGCCAGCAGCCAAGAGGGGTGGAGGCAGGCCTATGGCTACACCTTC. Translated: CASSQEGWRQAYGYTF.

The V call is TRBV29-1, the J call TRBJ1-4; possible D gene TRBD1, 6 bases. V was shortened by 7 bases and J by 0 bases, with 9 bases between the two germline ends. Germline V gives CDR1 SQVTM, CDR2 ANQGSEA. The CDR3 covers 13 residues. The CDR3 DNA reads as TGCAGCGCGGGACAAACAACTAATGAAAAACTGTTTTTT. It yields the protein CSAGQTTNEKLFF.

This clone was seen just once. The identical CDR3 is also encoded by other nucleotide sequences in the sample. The chain employs TRBV7-2 and TRBJ1-2; 8 bases are a match to TRBD1. V was pared by 1 base and J by 3 bases, with 1 base of the junction left unmatched. The CDR3 consists of 14 residues. Germline CDR1 is SGHTA and CDR2 is FQGNSA. The CDR3 is CASSLETGDYGYTF. The CDR3 DNA is TGTGCCAGCAGCTTAGAGACAGGGGACTATGGCTACACCTTC.

The rearrangement links TRBV5-1 to TRBJ1-6; D is unresolved. CDR3 length: 15 residues. Germline V gene sequence: CDR1 SGHRS, CDR2 YFSETQ. Trimming shortened V by 2 bases and J by 5 bases, and 11 bases separated the two germline ends. In DNA, the CDR3 is TGCGCCAGCAGCTTCGGGGTACCGAATAATTCACCCCTCCACTTT. This encodes CASSFGVPNNSPLHF.

The sample holds one count of this clone. The chain has TRBV24-1 and TRBJ2-7; 8 nucleotides line up with TRBD1. The CDR3 spans 13 residues. With V trimmed by 7 bases and J by 1 base, 2 bases remained unmatched. Germline V gene sequence: CDR1 KGHDR, CDR2 SFDVKD. CDR3 region: CATRGDRSYEQYF. The CDR3 DNA reads as TGTGCCACCAGGGGGGACAGGTCCTACGAGCAGTACTTC.

V gene TRBV3-1 (or the pseudogene TRBV3-2) combines with J gene TRBJ1-3, with 8 bases that match TRBD1. Germline CDR1 is LGHDT and CDR2 is YNNKEL (reference sequence). V shed 3 bases and J 0 bases; nucleotides not matched to a gene: 7. The CDR3 totals 17 residues. Here the CDR3 DNA reads TGTGCCAGCAGCCAGCGGACAGGGCAGAGCTCTGGAAACACCATATATTTT. The encoded protein is CASSQRTGQSSGNTIYF.

The DNA for the CDR3 is TGTGCCTGGAACCGGGACAGGGGCAATGAGCAGTTCTTC. It yields the protein CAWNRDRGNEQFF. V usage is TRBV30 and J usage is TRBJ2-1; 10 bases are a match to TRBD1. Germline V lookup: CDR1 GTSNPN, CDR2 SVGIG (reference sequence). The V segment lost 4 bases and the J segment 6 bases; nucleotides outside the gene matches: 3. CDR3 length: 13 residues. The complete variable domain, with remaining parts taken from reference TRBV30 and TRBJ2-1, reads SQTIHQWPATLVQPVGSPLSLECTVEGTSNPNLYWYRQAAGRGLQLLFYSVGIGQISSEVPQNLSASRPQDRQFILSSKKLLLSDSGFYLCAWNRDRGNEQFFGPGTRLTVL.

V gene TRBV28 combines with J gene TRBJ2-3; 7 bases line up with TRBD2. V was clipped by 3 bases and J by 3 bases; unmatched bases: 6. Germline values: CDR1 MDHEN, CDR2 SYDVKM. The CDR3 runs to 15 residues. The CDR3 spells CASSFSGGVTDTQYF. In DNA, the CDR3 is TGTGCCAGCAGTTTTTCTGGGGGGGTGACAGATACGCAGTATTTT. Drawing the rest from reference TRBV28 and TRBJ2-3, the complete variable domain is DVKVTQSSRYLVKRTGEKVFLECVQDMDHENMFWYRQDPGLGLRLIYFSYDVKMKEKGDIPEGYSVSREKKERFSLILESASTNQTSMYLCASSFSGGVTDTQYFGPGTRLTVL.

The rearrangement joins TRBV5-1 to TRBJ2-2; 12 nucleotides match TRBD2. This CDR3 spans 16 amino acids. V gave up 3 bases and J gave up 6 bases; unmatched junction bases: 6. Germline assignment: CDR1 SGHRS and CDR2 YFSETQ. The CDR3 sequence: CASSSWSSGGAGELFF. The CDR3 DNA reads TGCGCCAGCAGCTCCTGGTCTAGCGGGGGGGCCGGGGAGCTGTTTTTT.

The genes are TRBV11-2 and TRBJ1-3, with D possibly being TRBD1 (6 bases). Trimming left V 5 bases short and J 2 bases short, with 16 bases between. The germline CDR1 and CDR2 sequences are SGHAT and FQNNGV. This CDR3 spans 16 amino acids. CDR3 DNA: TGTGCCAGCAGCACCTACCGACGGGACACTGGAAACACCATATATTTT. Encoded protein: CASSTYRRDTGNTIYF. Combining the CDR3 with reference TRBV11-2 and TRBJ1-3 gives the whole variable domain EAGVAQSPRYKIIEKRQSVAFWCNPISGHATLYWYQQILGQGPKLLIQFQNNGVVDDSQLPKDRFSAERLKGVDSTLKIQPAKLEDSAVYLCASSTYRRDTGNTIYFGEGSWLTVV.

The chain couples TRBV6-1 to TRBJ1-2; 9 positions agree with TRBD1. Looked up from germline, CDR1 is MNHNS and CDR2 is SASEGT. The CDR3 runs 14 residues. The V and J ends lost 0 bases and 8 bases, in that order; junction bases with no gene match: 4. The CDR3 sequence is CASSEAGQGLGYTF. Written as DNA, the CDR3 is TGTGCCAGCAGTGAAGCGGGACAGGGACTAGGCTACACCTTC.

V and J are TRBV19 and TRBJ1-5, with 10 bases lining up with TRBD1. This CDR3 has 20 residues. Trimming cost V 4 bases and J 0 bases; bases outside gene matches: 15. CDR1 is LNHDA and CDR2 is SQIVND in the germline V gene (reference sequence). The CDR3 loop is CASSTDRDRGALYSNQPQHF. The CDR3, as DNA: TGTGCCAGTAGTACCGATAGGGACAGGGGAGCCCTTTATAGCAATCAGCCCCAGCATTTT.

The chain couples TRBV9 to TRBJ1-4; D is unclear. Germline lookup yields CDR1 SGDLS and CDR2 YYNGEE. Trimming shortened V by 3 bases and J by 7 bases, and 10 bases separated the two germline ends. This CDR3 is 13 amino acids long. CDR3 DNA sequence: TGTGCCAGCAGCGGCACAAATGGTGAAAAACTGTTTTTT. This sequence encodes CASSGTNGEKLFF.

This chain joins TRBV28 and TRBJ2-1, with D perhaps matching TRBD2 (6 bases). Germline CDR1 reads MDHEN; CDR2 reads SYDVKM. This CDR3 region has 17 residues. The V gene lost 5 bases and the J gene lost 4 bases, with 21 bases spanning the gap. The CDR3 sequence: CASSPRTGLLGYNEQFF. The CDR3 nucleotides are TGTGCCAGCAGTCCCCGCACGGGACTCTTGGGGTACAATGAGCAGTTCTTC.